What follows are 6 T cell receptor beta chains derived from one specimen sequenced in a study of radiotherapy plus CTLA-4 blockade in lung cancer. TCRdb's copy holds only in-frame clones and misses some; the assay was immunoSEQ multiplex PCR. The table records some 110,000 clones, over 65% of them present only once. The source was peripheral blood, collected from a patient treated with radiotherapy plus ipilimumab. Receptor source: a human donor with non-small cell lung cancer that progressed on radiotherapy plus ipilimumab. Some clones in this sample may be carry-over from other donors' samples.

This clone was seen only a few times. The chain has TRBV7-3 and TRBJ2-1, with 7 bases lining up with TRBD2. Germline lookup yields CDR1 SGHTA and CDR2 FQGTGA. This CDR3 comprises 16 residues. Germline trimming cut 5 bases from V and 2 bases from J; bases unmatched to any gene: 9. CDR3 DNA sequence: TGTGCCAGCAGCCCTTCCAGGGCGGGGGCCTACAATGAGCAGTTCTTC. Translation gives CASSPSRAGAYNEQFF. Full variable domain (missing parts from reference TRBV7-3 and TRBJ2-1): GAGVSQTPSNKVTEKGKYVELRCDPISGHTALYWYRQSLGQGPEFLIYFQGTGAADDSGLPNDRFFAVRPEGSVSTLKIQRTERGDSAVYLCASSPSRAGAYNEQFFGPGTRLTVL.

The chain couples TRBV11-1 to TRBJ2-3; TRBD1 matches at 12 bases. The CDR3 has 14 residues. V dropped 6 bases and J dropped 7; count of bases not matched to a gene: 5. The V gene's germline CDR1 is SGHAT and CDR2 FQDESV (reference sequence). The CDR3 region has the DNA TGTGCCAGCAGTAAGGGACAGGGGGCAAATACGCAGTATTTT. Protein product: CASSKGQGANTQYF.

The J gene is TRBJ2-7, the V gene TRBV7-6; TRBD2 aligns across 8 bases. The ends lost 5 bases at V and 2 bases at J; junction bases unmatched: 11. This CDR3 comprises 16 residues. Germline CDR1 SGHVS, CDR2 FNYEAQ. The CDR3 coding sequence is TGTGCCAGCAGCCCTCAACCGGGACTAGGAGCCTACGAGCAGTACTTC. Translation: CASSPQPGLGAYEQYF.

The genes are TRBV15 and TRBJ1-4, with D hard to call. The CDR3 spans 14 residues. Germline CDR1 reads LNHNV; CDR2 reads YYDKDF (reference sequence). Trimming removed 6 bases from V and 0 bases from J, with 8 bases in between. CDR3 bases: TGTGCCACCAGTTTAGAGGCAACTAATGAAAAACTGTTTTTT. Translating it yields CATSLEATNEKLFF. The variable domain in full, with the rest retrieved from reference TRBV15 and TRBJ1-4, is DAMVIQNPRYQVTQFGKPVTLSCSQTLNHNVMYWYQQKSSQAPKLLFHYYDKDFNNEADTPDNFQSRRPNTSFCFLDIRSPGLGDTAMYLCATSLEATNEKLFFGSGTQLSVL.

The J gene is TRBJ2-3, the V gene TRBV7-9; TRBD1 might be the D (6 bases). The V end was cut by 4 bases, the J end by 2 bases, with 25 bases between. Germline lookup yields CDR1 SEHNR and CDR2 FQNEAQ (reference sequence). CDR3 length: 19 residues. The CDR3 DNA reads TGTGCCAGCAGCTCGTACAGTAGAACAGGGCCGGACCTCACAGATACGCAGTATTTT. It yields the protein CASSSYSRTGPDLTDTQYF.

On this clone itself: Its ends do not fully match the called genes, so a read error is possible. The chain joins TRBV4-2 to TRBJ2-1; D not resolved. CDR1 and CDR2 (germline): LGHNA, YNFKEQ. The CDR3 has 15 residues. The CDR3 reads CASSQSQRSYDEQFF. In nucleotides, the CDR3 is TGTGCCAGCAGCCAATCTCAGCGTTCCTACGATGAGCAGTTCTTC.